The entry below gives a single T cell receptor (beta chain) sequence along with its context. Its antigen is currently unknown. Clones were sequenced by immunoSEQ multiplex PCR, and TCRdb holds only the in-frame ones, with some missing. The sample lists approximately 5,400 clones; roughly 87% were seen once. Time point indicated: inflamed ileum from the surgical specimen. Adults with ileal or ileocolonic Crohn's disease and an indication for resection were eligible. The length of the CDR3 is 15 residues. The V gene end was trimmed by 4 bases and the J gene end by 9 bases; junction bases not matched to a gene: 7. The germline gives CDR1 SGHTS, CDR2 YDEGEE. This specimen comes from a study of T cell repertoires in ileal Crohn's disease. Across the whole study: M0 samples are biopsies from inflamed ileum in the resection specimen. Study-level results: All patients with clonality above 26.8% had endoscopic recurrence. Mucosal expansions were suggested to be mainly CD8 T cells.

The clonotype was recovered from an adult with Crohn's disease. The sample comprised ileal tissue. The chain is built from TRBV5-8 and TRBJ2-1; 13 bases agree with TRBD2. The CDR3 here is CASSPRLAGGSEQFF. CDR3 coding DNA: TGTGCCAGCAGCCCGAGACTAGCGGGGGGCAGTGAGCAGTTCTTC.